This T cell receptor (beta chain) comes out of a study of sequential checkpoint blockade in melanoma (dated by TCRdb to the late 2010s). Some background on the complete study: In a 1:1 randomization, patients received either first-line nivolumab then ipilimumab (arm A) or ipilimumab then nivolumab (arm B). Maintenance nivolumab came after both trial sequences. On the study overall, not on this receptor specifically: The response-prediction model combining TCR metrics and mutation burden needs validation in larger, independent patient cohorts.

The CDR3 numbers 13 residues from cysteine through phenylalanine. CDR3 DNA is the only sequence kept; it has 39 bases, read in frame from the first base. V is shortened by 0 bases, J by 5 bases, and the region joining them spans 7 bases. Looking up the germline V gene (reference sequence) yields CDR1 MNHNY and CDR2 SVGAGI. A remark on this clone: What this receptor recognizes is not known. Within one base of it there is no much larger clone, and no base qualities were kept.

The immunoSEQ Assay was used to immunosequence TCRbeta CDR3 regions from genomic DNA. Before high-throughput sequencing, genomic DNA was amplified using bias-controlled multiplex PCR. Under the source paper's analysis protocol: To quantify the absolute abundance of each unique TCRbeta CDR3 region, the sequences were collapsed and filtered. Clonality was defined as 1 minus Pielou's evenness and was calculated using productive rearrangements only. A previously published method was used to identify clones with significantly greater frequencies in on-treatment samples than in baseline samples. TCRdb holds this immuneACCESS table with in-frame rearrangements only. Some clones are missing; in checked studies, unresolved V genes explain under half, and the rest has no known cause. V, J and clone size were drawn from that table, and D and trimming were deduced from the DNA. Within this sample are 15,000 to 20,000 clones, with 69% of them counted one time only. About 20% of the sample rests with the top ten.

The sample's treatment or condition label, in plain terms: randomized to nivolumab then ipilimumab (arm A) or the reverse (arm B). None of the trial patients had been given prior DNA-damaging chemotherapy. On a FACS Aria II flow cytometer, live CD3+CD8+ cells that were negative for CD19 and CD56 were sorted from thawed PBMCs. Samples came from patients with melanoma in CheckMate 064, a randomized, open-label phase II trial of sequential checkpoint blockade. Leukapheresis was used to collect peripheral blood mononuclear cells, which were then purified with Ficoll-Paque and frozen in human serum with roughly 9% DMSO. Purity of sorted blood CD3+CD8+ cells was verified at >98% immediately after sorting, followed by DNA extraction.

The origin of this receptor is a human donor with melanoma. This chain is built from TRBV6-6 and TRBJ1-1; TRBD1 could be the D gene, as 6 bases match. Sample: CD8+ T cells sorted from blood (inferred from file names), taken from a patient given nivolumab and ipilimumab in sequence. The CDR3 here reads CASSYSDRTEAFF. The DNA sequence follows: TGTGCCAGCAGTTACTCAGACAGGACTGAAGCTTTCTTT.